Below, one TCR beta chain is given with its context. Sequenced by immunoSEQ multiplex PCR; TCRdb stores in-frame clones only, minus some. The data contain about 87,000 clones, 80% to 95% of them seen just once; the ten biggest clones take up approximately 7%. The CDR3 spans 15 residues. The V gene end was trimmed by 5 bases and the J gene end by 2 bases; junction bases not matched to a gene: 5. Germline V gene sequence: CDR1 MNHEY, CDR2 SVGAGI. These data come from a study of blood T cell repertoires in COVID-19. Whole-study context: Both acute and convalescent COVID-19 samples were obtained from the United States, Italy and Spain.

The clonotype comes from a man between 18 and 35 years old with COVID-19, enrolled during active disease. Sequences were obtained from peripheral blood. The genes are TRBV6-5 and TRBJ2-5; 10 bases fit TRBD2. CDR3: CASSPPGLAQETQYF. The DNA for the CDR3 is TGTGCCAGCAGTCCGCCGGGACTAGCGCAAGAGACCCAGTACTTC.